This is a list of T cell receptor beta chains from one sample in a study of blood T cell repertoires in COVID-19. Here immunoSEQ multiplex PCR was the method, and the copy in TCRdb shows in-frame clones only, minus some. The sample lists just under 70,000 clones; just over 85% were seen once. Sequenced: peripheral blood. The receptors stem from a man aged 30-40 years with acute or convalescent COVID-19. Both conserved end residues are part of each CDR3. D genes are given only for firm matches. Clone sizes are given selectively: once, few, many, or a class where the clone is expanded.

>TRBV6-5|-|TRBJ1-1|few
CASARNPNTEAFF
TGTGCCAGCGCGCGGAATCCGAACACTGAAGCTTTCTTT
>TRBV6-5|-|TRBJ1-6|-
CATLPDTRNSPLHF
TGTGCCACCTTGCCGGACACGCGGAATTCACCCCTCCACTTT
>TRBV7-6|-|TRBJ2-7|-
CASSLGPDMAYEQYF
TGTGCCAGCAGCTTGGGGCCAGACATGGCCTACGAGCAGTACTTC
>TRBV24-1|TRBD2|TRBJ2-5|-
CATSSYSGTSETQYF
TGTGCCACCTCGAGTTATAGCGGGACGTCGGAGACCCAGTACTTC
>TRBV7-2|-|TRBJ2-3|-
CASSDGVGGTQYF
TGTGCCAGCAGCGATGGGGTGGGGGGAACGCAGTATTTT
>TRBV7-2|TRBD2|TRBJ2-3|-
CASSLPGGPTDTQYF
TGTGCCAGCAGCTTACCGGGAGGGCCGACAGATACGCAGTATTTT
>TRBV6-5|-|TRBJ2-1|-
CASSLLSNEQFF
TGTGCCAGCAGTTTACTGTCAAATGAGCAGTTCTTC
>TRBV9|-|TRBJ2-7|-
CASSPGPSSYEQYF
TGTGCCAGCAGTCCGGGTCCCAGCTCCTACGAGCAGTACTTC
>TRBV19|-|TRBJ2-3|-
CASRRQVTDTQYF
TGTGCCAGCCGAAGACAGGTCACAGATACGCAGTATTTT
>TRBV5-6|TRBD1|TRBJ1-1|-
CASISWDSDTEAFF
TGTGCCAGCATTTCTTGGGACAGTGACACTGAAGCTTTCTTT
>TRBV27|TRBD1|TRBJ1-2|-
CASSSRQGSIGGYTF
TGTGCCAGCAGTTCCCGACAGGGTTCCATTGGCGGCTACACCTTC
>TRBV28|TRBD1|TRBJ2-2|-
CASSFGDRRYGELFF
TGTGCCAGCAGTTTTGGGGACAGGCGTTATGGGGAGCTGTTTTTT
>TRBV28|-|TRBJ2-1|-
CASSWGRGSYNEQFF
TGTGCCAGCAGCTGGGGGCGCGGGTCCTACAATGAGCAGTTCTTC
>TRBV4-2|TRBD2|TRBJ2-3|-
CASSRRLAASTDTQYF
TGTGCCAGCAGCCGCCGACTAGCGGCTAGCACAGATACGCAGTATTTT
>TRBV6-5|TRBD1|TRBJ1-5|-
CASSPDRTGRQPQHF
TGTGCCAGCAGTCCCGACAGGACAGGGCGTCAGCCCCAGCATTTT
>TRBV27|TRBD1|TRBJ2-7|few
CASRPRGRIYEQYF
TGTGCCAGCAGGCCCAGGGGGCGAATCTACGAGCAGTACTTC
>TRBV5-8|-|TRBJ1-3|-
CASSPSSGHWNGNTIYF
TGTGCCAGCAGCCCGAGTTCGGGACATTGGAACGGAAACACCATATATTTT
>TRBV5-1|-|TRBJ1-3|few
CASSPGHLSGNTIYF
TGCGCCAGCAGCCCGGGACACCTCTCTGGAAACACCATATATTTT
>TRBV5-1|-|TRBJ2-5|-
CASSPTVEQETQYF
TGCGCCAGCAGTCCGACAGTCGAGCAAGAGACCCAGTACTTC
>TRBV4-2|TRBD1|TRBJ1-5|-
CASSRATGADQPQHF
TGTGCCAGCAGCCGGGCCACAGGGGCGGATCAGCCCCAGCATTTT
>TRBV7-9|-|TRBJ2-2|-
CASSLSGNTGELFF
TGTGCCAGCAGCTTATCGGGAAACACCGGGGAGCTGTTTTTT
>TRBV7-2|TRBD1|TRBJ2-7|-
CASSFHRGREQYF
TGTGCCAGCAGCTTCCACAGGGGGCGCGAGCAGTACTTC
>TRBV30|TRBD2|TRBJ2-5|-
CAWSVLRTSGTGETQYF
TGTGCCTGGAGTGTACTCCGGACTAGCGGGACGGGGGAGACCCAGTACTTC
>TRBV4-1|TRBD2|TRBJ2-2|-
CASSPAGGMTGELFF
TGCGCCAGCAGCCCTGCCGGGGGGATGACCGGGGAGCTGTTTTTT
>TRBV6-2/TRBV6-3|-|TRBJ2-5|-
CASSYASYQETQYF
TGTGCCAGCAGTTACGCGTCGTACCAAGAGACCCAGTACTTC
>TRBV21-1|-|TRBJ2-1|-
CASSKTLAGDNEQFF
TGTGCCAGCAGCAAAACCCTAGCGGGGGACAATGAGCAGTTCTTC
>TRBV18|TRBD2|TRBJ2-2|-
CASSPVAGNTGELFF
TGTGCCAGCTCACCGGTAGCGGGGAACACCGGGGAGCTGTTTTTT